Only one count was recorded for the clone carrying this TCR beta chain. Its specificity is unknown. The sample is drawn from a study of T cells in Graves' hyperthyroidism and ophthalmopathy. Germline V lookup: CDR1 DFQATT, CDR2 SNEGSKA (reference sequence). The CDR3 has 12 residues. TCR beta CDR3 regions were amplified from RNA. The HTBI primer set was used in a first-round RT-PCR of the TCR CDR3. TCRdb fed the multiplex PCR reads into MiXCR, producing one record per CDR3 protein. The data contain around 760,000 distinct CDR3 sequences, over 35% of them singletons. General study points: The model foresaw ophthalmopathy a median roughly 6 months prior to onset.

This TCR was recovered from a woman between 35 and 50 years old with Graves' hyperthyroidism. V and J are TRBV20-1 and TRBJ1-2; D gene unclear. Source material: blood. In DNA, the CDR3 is TGCAGCGGCCCTGTCGGGAATTATGGCTACACCTTC. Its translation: CSGPVGNYGYTF.